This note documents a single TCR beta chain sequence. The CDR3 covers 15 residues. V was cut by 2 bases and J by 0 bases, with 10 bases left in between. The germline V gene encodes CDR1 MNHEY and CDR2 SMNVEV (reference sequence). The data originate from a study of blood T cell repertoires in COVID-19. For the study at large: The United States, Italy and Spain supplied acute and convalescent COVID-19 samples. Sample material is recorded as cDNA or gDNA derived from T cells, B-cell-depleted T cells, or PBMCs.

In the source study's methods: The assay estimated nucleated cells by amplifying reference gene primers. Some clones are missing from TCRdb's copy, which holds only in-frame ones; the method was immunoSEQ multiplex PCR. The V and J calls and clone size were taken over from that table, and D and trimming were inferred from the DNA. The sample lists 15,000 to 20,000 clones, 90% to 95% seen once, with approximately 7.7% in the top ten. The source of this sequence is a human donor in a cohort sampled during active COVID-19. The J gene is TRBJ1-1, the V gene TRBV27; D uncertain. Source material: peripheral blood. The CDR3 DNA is TGTGCCAGCAGTTTAGCCCCGGTCCTGAACACTGAAGCTTTCTTT. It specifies CASSLAPVLNTEAFF.